The 9 T cell receptor beta chains given below trace back to one sample, sequenced in a study of cytomegalovirus exposure and HLA in healthy donors. This PCR relied on a set of 60 Vbeta primers and 13 Jbeta primers. Here immunoSEQ multiplex PCR was the method, and the copy in TCRdb shows in-frame clones only, minus some. The table shows approximately 190,000 clones, with roughly 80% occurring only once. The sequenced sample was PBMCs. The source is a man aged 50 to 59 in good health and CMV-seronegative.

The rearrangement joins TRBV7-9 to TRBJ2-7, with D perhaps TRBD1 (5 bases). V shed 1 base and J shed 7 bases, with 14 bases lying between them. This CDR3 contains 14 residues. Germline V gene data show CDR1 as SEHNR and CDR2 as FQNEAQ (reference sequence). The CDR3: CASSLEGQYVEQYF. The DNA for the CDR3 is TGTGCCAGCAGCTTAGAGGGGCAGTATGTAGAGCAGTACTTC.

This clone was detected once. This rearrangement joins TRBV7-9 to TRBJ1-2; 9 bases match TRBD1. The CDR3 sequence is 15 residues long. With 5 bases clipped from V and 6 bases from J, the junction kept 10 bases outside the gene matches. Germline V gene data show CDR1 as SEHNR and CDR2 as FQNEAQ (reference sequence). The CDR3 loop is CASSKQGARGDGYTF. The CDR3 DNA is TGTGCCAGCAGCAAACAGGGGGCGCGGGGAGATGGCTACACCTTC.

The chain joins TRBV11-2 to TRBJ2-2, with TRBD2 identical over 11 bases. Per germline, CDR1 SGHAT and CDR2 FQNNGV. The V and J ends lost 7 bases and 5 bases, in that order; junction bases with no gene match: 12. This CDR3 is built from 17 residues. The CDR3 is CASTVYLAGGETGELFF. CDR3 DNA sequence: TGTGCCAGCACCGTCTATCTAGCGGGGGGAGAGACCGGGGAGCTGTTTTTT.

J is TRBJ2-2 and V is TRBV27; TRBD2 aligns across 8 bases. This CDR3 spans 18 amino acids. J was trimmed by 6 bases and V by 2 bases; bases with no gene match: 14. CDR1 is MNHEY, CDR2 SMNVEV, per germline (reference sequence). CDR3 in DNA: TGTGCCAGCAGTTTACTTTATGGGTCGGGGGGGTTCGCCGGGGAGCTGTTTTTT. Protein sequence: CASSLLYGSGGFAGELFF.

DNA for the CDR3: TGTGCCAGCAGCATCGCACTAGCGGGGCCCGGGTCGGAGCAGTTCTTC. It encodes CASSIALAGPGSEQFF. The chain links TRBV7-9 to TRBJ2-1; 10 bases map to TRBD2. Unmatched junction bases numbered 14, after V lost 5 bases and J lost 10 bases. The CDR3 totals 16 residues. The germline gives CDR1 SEHNR, CDR2 FQNEAQ (reference sequence).

The chain has TRBV10-3 and TRBJ2-2; the match to TRBD1 covers 8 bases. V shed 4 bases, J shed 6 bases, and the junction held 7 bases outside the gene matches. This CDR3 comprises 15 residues. Germline V lookup: CDR1 ENHRY, CDR2 SYGVKD. The CDR3 reads CAISGGDRNPGELFF. The CDR3 DNA is TGTGCCATCAGTGGGGGGGACAGGAATCCCGGGGAGCTGTTTTTT.

The chain joins TRBV2 to TRBJ2-7, with D possibly being TRBD2 (6 bases). Germline assignment: CDR1 SNHLY and CDR2 FYNNEI. CDR3 length: 13 amino acids. V dropped 7 bases and J dropped 2 bases, with 12 bases sitting between them. The DNA for the CDR3 is TGTGCCAGCACGCGGGGATTCGCCTACGAGCAGTACTTC. It translates to CASTRGFAYEQYF.

J is TRBJ2-6 and V is TRBV5-1; no definite D call. This CDR3 has 14 residues. The germline gives CDR1 SGHRS, CDR2 YFSETQ. The V end was cut by 2 bases, the J end by 0 bases, with 3 bases between. The CDR3 region is CASSFGSGANVLTF. The CDR3 nucleotides are TGCGCCAGCAGCTTCGGCTCTGGGGCCAACGTCCTGACTTTC.

In this sample, this clone turned up a few times. CDR3 in amino acids: CASSFLLTGGETQYF. CDR3 DNA: TGTGCCAGCAGCTTCCTTCTGACAGGGGGAGAGACCCAGTACTTC. The chain is built from TRBV7-8 and TRBJ2-5, with 9 bases fitting TRBD1. The CDR3 runs to 15 residues. The trim removed 3 bases at V and 4 bases at J, leaving 6 bases unmatched. Germline V gene data show CDR1 as SGHVS and CDR2 as FQNEAQ.